This T cell receptor beta chain was identified in a study of beta chain features in type 1 diabetes. General study points: VDJ junctions sequenced from type 1 diabetes patients showed fewer insertions and more deletions.

Trimming removed 2 bases from V and 4 bases from J, with 6 bases in between. The CDR3 covers 13 residues. Looked up from germline, CDR1 is SGHRS and CDR2 is YFSETQ. About 110 mL of blood, on average, came from one heparinised draw per donor. Expressed TCRB transcripts got sequenced, as all isolated RNA was reverse transcribed. Assay: immunoSEQ multiplex PCR; the TCRdb copy retains only in-frame clones and omits some. Altogether 810,000 or so clones are present, roughly 15% being singletons, with the ten largest covering around 0.02%. This clone was found a few times. Its matching antigen is unknown. Input material: naive CD4+ T cells from blood. This receptor was obtained from a woman aged 18-29 years in good health. V and J are TRBV5-1 and TRBJ2-2, with D unresolved. In DNA form, the CDR3 reads TGCGCCAGCAGCTTCTTGTCCACCGGGGAGCTGTTTTTT. Protein product: CASSFLSTGELFF.